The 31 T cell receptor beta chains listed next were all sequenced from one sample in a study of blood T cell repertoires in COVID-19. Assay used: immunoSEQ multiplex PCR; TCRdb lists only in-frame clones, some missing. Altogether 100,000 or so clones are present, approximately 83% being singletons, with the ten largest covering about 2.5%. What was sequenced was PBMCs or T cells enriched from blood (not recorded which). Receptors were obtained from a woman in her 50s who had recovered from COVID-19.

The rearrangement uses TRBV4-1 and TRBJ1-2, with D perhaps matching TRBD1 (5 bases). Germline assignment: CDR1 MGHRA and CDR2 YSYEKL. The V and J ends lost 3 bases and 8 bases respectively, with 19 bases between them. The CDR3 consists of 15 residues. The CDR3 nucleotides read TGCGCCAGCAGCCAGCGCGACAGCGTCGTTTGGGGCTACACCTTC. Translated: CASSQRDSVVWGYTF.

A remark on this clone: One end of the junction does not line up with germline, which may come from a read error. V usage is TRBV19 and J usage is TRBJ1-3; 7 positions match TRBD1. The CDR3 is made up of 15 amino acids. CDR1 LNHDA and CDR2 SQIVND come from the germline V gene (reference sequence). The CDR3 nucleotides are TGTGCCAGTAGTATAACTGGGGCTGAGGGACAGCTTTCCGAGTTT. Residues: CASSITGAEGQLSEF.

The chain's CDR3 is CASSPAGTGNTIYF. The CDR3 nucleotides read TGCGCCAGCAGCCCCGCAGGGACTGGAAACACCATATATTTT. The rearrangement links TRBV5-1 to TRBJ1-3, with D perhaps TRBD1 (5 bases). The CDR3 sequence is 14 residues long. V was cut by 4 bases and J by 2 bases, with 10 bases left in between. Germline CDR1 and CDR2: SGHRS and YFSETQ.

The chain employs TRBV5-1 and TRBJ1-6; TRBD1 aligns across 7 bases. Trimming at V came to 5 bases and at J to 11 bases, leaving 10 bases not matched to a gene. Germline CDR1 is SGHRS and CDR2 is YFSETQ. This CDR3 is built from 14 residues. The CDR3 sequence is CASSPGTAPAPLHF. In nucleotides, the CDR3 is TGCGCCAGCAGTCCCGGGACAGCCCCGGCACCCCTCCACTTT.

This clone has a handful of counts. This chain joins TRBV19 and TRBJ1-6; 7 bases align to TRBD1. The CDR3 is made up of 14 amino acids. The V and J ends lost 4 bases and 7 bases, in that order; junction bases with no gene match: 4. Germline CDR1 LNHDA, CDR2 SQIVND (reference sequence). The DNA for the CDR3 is TGTGCCAGTAGTAGAATACAGGGGAATTCACCCCTCCACTTT. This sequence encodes CASSRIQGNSPLHF. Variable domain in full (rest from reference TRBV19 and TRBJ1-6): DGGITQSPKYLFRKEGQNVTLSCEQNLNHDAMYWYRQDPGQGLRLIYYSQIVNDFQKGDIAEGYSVSREKKESFPLTVTSAQKNPTAFYLCASSRIQGNSPLHFGNGTRLTVT.

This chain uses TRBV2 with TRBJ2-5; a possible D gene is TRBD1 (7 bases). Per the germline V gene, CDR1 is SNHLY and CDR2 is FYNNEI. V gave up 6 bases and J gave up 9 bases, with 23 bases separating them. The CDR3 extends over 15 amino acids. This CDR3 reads CASRQAAGGGQAQYF. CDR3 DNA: TGTGCCAGCAGACAAGCCGCAGGGGGAGGTCAGGCCCAGTACTTC.

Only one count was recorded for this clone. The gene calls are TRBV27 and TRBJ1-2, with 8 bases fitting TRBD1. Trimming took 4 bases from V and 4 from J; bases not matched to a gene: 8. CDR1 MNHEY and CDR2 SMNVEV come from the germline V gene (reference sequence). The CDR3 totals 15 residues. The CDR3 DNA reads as TGTGCCAGCAGTTACGGGCCAGGGGGCTTCTATGGCTACACCTTC. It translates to CASSYGPGGFYGYTF.

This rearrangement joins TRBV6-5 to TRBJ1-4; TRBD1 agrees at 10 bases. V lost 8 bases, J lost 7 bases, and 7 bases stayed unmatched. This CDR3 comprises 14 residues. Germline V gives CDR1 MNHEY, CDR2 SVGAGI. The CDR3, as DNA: TGTGCCAGCCACGGTCGGGACAGGGGTGAAAAACTGTTTTTT. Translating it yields CASHGRDRGEKLFF.

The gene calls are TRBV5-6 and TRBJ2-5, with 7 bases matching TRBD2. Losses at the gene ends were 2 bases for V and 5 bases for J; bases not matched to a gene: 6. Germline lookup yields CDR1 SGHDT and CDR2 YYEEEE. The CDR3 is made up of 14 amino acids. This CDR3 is CASSFGEGQETQYF. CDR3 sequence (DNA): TGTGCCAGCAGCTTCGGGGAGGGGCAGGAGACCCAGTACTTC.

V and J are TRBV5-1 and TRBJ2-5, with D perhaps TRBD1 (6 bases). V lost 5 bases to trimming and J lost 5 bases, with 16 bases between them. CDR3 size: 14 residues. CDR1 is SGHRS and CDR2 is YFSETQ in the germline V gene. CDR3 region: CASRRDTTGETQYF. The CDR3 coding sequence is TGCGCCAGCAGGAGGGACACAACAGGGGAGACCCAGTACTTC. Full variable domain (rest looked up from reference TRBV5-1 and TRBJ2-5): KAGVTQTPRYLIKTRGQQVTLSCSPISGHRSVSWYQQTPGQGLQFLFEYFSETQRNKGNFPGRFSGRQFSNSRSEMNVSTLELGDSALYLCASRRDTTGETQYFGPGTRLLVL.

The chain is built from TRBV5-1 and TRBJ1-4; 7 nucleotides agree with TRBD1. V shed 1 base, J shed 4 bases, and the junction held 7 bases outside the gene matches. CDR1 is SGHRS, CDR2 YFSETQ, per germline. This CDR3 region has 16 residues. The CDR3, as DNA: TGCGCCAGCAGCTTGATAGTACAGGGGAATAATGAAAAACTGTTTTTT. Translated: CASSLIVQGNNEKLFF.

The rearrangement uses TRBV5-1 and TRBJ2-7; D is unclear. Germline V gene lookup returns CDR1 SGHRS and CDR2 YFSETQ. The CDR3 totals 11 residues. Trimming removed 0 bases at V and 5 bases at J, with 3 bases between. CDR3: CASSLVNEQYF. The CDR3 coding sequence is TGCGCCAGCAGCTTGGTCAACGAGCAGTACTTC.

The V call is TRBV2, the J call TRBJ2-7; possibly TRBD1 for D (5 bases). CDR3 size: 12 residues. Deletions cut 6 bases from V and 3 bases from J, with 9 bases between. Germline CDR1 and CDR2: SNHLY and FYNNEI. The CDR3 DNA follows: TGTGCCAGCAGCCAAACAGGCTACGAGCAGTACTTC. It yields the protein CASSQTGYEQYF.

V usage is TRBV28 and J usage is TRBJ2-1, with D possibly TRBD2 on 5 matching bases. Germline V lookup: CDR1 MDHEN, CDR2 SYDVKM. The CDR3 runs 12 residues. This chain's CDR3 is CSTGRSYNEQFF. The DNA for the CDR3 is TGTTCAACGGGAAGGTCCTACAATGAGCAGTTCTTC. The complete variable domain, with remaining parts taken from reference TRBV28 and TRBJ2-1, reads DVKVTQSSRYLVKRTGEKVFLECVQDMDHENMFWYRQDPGLGLRLIYFSYDVKMKEKGDIPEGYSVSREKKERFSLILESASTNQTSMYLCSTGRSYNEQFFGPGTRLTVL.

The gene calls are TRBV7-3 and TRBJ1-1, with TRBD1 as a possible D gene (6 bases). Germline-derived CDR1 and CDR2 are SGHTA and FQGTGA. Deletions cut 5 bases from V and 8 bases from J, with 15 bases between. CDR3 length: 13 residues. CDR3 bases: TGTGCCAGCAGCCACGGCGGGGGACAAGAAGCTTTCTTT. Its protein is CASSHGGGQEAFF.

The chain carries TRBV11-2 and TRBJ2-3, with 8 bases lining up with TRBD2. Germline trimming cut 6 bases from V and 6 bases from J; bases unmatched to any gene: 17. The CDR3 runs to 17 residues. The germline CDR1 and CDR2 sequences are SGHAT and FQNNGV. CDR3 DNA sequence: TGTGCCAGCAGTAAACCCGGAACCGGGACTAGACTCGATACGCAGTATTTT. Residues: CASSKPGTGTRLDTQYF.

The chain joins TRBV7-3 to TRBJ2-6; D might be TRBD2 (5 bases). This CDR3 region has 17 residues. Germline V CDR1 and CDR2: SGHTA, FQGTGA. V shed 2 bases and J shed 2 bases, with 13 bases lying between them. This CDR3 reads CASSLERLGAGANVLTF. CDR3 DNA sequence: TGTGCCAGCAGCTTAGAGCGGCTCGGAGCTGGGGCCAACGTCCTGACTTTC. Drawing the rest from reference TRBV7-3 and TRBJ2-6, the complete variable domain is GAGVSQTPSNKVTEKGKYVELRCDPISGHTALYWYRQSLGQGPEFLIYFQGTGAADDSGLPNDRFFAVRPEGSVSTLKIQRTERGDSAVYLCASSLERLGAGANVLTFGAGSRLTVL.

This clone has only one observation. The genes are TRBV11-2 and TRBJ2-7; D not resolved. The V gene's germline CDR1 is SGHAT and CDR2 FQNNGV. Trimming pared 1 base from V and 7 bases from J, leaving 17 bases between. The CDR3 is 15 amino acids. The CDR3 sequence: CASSLGPPYPLEQYF. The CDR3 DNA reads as TGTGCCAGCAGCTTAGGCCCCCCCTACCCCCTGGAGCAGTACTTC.

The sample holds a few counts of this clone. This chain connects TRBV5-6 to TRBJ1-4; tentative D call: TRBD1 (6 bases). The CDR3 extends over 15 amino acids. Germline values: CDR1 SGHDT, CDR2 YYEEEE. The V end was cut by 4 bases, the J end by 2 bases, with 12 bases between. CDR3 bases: TGTGCCAGCAGCCGAACAGGGTCCACTAATGAAAAACTGTTTTTT. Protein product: CASSRTGSTNEKLFF.

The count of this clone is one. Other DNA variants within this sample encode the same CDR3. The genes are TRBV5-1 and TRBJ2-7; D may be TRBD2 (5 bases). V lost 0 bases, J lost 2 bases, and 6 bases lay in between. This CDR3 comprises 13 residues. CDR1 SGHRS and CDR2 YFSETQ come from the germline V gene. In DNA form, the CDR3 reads TGCGCCAGCAGCTTGGCCGGGACCTACGAGCAGTACTTC. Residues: CASSLAGTYEQYF.

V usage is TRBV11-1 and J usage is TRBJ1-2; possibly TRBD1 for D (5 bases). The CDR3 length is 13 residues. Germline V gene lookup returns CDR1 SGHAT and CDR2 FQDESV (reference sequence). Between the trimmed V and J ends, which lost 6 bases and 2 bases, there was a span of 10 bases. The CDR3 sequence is CASRPDRNYGYTF. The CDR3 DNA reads TGTGCCAGCAGACCAGACAGAAACTATGGCTACACCTTC.

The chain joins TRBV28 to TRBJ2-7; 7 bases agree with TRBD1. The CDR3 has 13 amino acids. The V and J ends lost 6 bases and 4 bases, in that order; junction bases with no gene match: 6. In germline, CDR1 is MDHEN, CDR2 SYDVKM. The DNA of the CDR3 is TGTGCCAGCAGACAGACAGGGCTATACGAGCAGTACTTC. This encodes CASRQTGLYEQYF.

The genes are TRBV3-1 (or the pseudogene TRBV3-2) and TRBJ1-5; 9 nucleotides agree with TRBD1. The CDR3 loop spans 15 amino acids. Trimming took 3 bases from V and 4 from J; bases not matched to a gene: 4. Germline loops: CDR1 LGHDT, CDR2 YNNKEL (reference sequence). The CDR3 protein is CASSQAGTGNQPQHF. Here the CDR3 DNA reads TGTGCCAGCAGCCAGGCCGGGACAGGGAATCAGCCCCAGCATTTT.

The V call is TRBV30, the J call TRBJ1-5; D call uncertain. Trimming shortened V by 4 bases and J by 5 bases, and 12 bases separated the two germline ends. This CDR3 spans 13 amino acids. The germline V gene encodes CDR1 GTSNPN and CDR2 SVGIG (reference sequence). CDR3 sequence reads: CAWTEDLYQPQHF. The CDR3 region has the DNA TGTGCCTGGACGGAGGACCTTTATCAGCCCCAGCATTTT.

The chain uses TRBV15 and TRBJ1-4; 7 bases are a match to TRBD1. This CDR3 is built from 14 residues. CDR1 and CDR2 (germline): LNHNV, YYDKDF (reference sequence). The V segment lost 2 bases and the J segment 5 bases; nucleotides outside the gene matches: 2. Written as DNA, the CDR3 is TGTGCCACCAGCAGACTGACAGGGAATGAAAAACTGTTTTTT. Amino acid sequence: CATSRLTGNEKLFF.

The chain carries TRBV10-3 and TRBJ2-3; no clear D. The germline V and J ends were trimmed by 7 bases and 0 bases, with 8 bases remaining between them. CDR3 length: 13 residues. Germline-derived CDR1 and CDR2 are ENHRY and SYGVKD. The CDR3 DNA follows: TGTGCCATCAAGACTCCTAGCACAGATACGCAGTATTTT. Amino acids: CAIKTPSTDTQYF.

The CDR3 nucleotides are TGTGCCACCAGCAAAGGGACAGGGGAGGGGACTGAAGCTTTCTTT. This codes for CATSKGTGEGTEAFF. The rearrangement joins TRBV15 to TRBJ1-1, with 10 positions matching TRBD1. The V gene end was trimmed by 4 bases and the J gene end by 5 bases; junction bases not matched to a gene: 7. The V gene's germline CDR1 is LNHNV and CDR2 YYDKDF (reference sequence). This CDR3 spans 15 amino acids.

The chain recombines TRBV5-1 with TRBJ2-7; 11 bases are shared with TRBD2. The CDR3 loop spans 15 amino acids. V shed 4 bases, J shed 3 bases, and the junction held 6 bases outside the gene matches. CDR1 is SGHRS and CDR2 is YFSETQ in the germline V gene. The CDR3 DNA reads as TGCGCCAGCAGCCCTGGACTAGCGGGCAGCTACGAGCAGTACTTC. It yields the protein CASSPGLAGSYEQYF.

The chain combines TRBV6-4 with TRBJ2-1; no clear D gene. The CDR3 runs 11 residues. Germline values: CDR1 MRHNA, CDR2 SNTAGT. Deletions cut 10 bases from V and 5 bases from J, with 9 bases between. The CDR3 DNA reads TGTGCCACCAGACATAACAATGAGCAGTTCTTC. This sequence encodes CATRHNNEQFF.

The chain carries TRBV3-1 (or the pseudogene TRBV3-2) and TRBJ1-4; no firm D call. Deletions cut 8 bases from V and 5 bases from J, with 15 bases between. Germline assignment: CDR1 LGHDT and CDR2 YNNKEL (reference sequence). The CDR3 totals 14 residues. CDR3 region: CASSGSPGNEKLFF. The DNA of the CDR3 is TGTGCCAGCTCGGGGTCTCCGGGCAATGAAAAACTGTTTTTT.

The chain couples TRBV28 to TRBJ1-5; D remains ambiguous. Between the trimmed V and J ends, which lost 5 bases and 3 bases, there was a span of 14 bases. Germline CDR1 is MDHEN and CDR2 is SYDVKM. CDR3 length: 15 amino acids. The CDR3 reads CASSVYGRYNQPQHF. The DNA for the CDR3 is TGTGCCAGCAGTGTTTATGGTCGGTACAATCAGCCCCAGCATTTT.